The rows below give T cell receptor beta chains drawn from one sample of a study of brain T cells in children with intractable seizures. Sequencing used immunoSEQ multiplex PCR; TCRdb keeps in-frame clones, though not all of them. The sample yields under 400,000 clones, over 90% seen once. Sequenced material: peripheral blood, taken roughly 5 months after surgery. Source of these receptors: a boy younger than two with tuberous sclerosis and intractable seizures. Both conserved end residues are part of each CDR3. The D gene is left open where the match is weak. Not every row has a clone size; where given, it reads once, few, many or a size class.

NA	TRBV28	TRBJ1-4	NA	TGTGCCAGCAGTTTGGAAGGCTTCAATGAAAAACTGTTTTTT	CASSLEGFNEKLFF
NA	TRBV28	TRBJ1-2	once	TGTGCCAGCAGTTTAATCAGCGCTGGCTACACCTTC	CASSLISAGYTF
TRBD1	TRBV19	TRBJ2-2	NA	TGTGCCAGTAGTATACCCCCCGACAGGGTAGACAACACCGGGGAGCTGTTTTTT	CASSIPPDRVDNTGELFF
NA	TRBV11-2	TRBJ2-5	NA	TGTGCCAGCAGCTTGGACAGACAGACCCAGTACTTC	CASSLDRQTQYF
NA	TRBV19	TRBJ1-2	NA	TGTGCCAGTAGTATTGAAGGTCTCTGGGGACCTTATGGCTACACCTTC	CASSIEGLWGPYGYTF
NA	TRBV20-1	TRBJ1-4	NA	TGCAGTGCTAGTGTCGTAGCGTCCCCCTCCTTTAATGAAAAACTGTTTTTT	CSASVVASPSFNEKLFF
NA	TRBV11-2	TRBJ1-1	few	TGTGCCAGCAGCTTAGTATCGCCGAAACGCATGAACACTGAAGCTTTCTTT	CASSLVSPKRMNTEAFF
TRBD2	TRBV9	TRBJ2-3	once	TGTGCCAGCAGCGCCCGGGGGGGGGATCCCACTTATACGCAGTATTTT	CASSARGGDPTYTQYF
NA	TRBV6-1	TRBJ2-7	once	TGTGCCAGCAGTGAAGACAGGGGAGGGGCCTACGAGCAGTACTTC	CASSEDRGGAYEQYF
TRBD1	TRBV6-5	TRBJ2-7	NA	TGTGCCAGCAGCACACGGGACAGCTTCTACGAGCAGTACTTC	CASSTRDSFYEQYF
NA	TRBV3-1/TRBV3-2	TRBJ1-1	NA	TGTGCCAGCAGCCAAGGAGTGGGGACTGAAGCTTTCTTT	CASSQGVGTEAFF
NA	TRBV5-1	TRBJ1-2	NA	TGCGCCAGCAGCCTCCGGGCGGTCACACAGGGTCGTGGCTACACCTTC	CASSLRAVTQGRGYTF
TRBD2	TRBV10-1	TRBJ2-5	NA	TGCGCCAGCAGTGAGATTTTCAGGTGCGGGCTAGCGGGGGGGCTACGAGAGACCCAGTACTTC	CASSEIFRCGLAGGLRETQYF
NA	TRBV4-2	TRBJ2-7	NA	TGTGCCAGCAGCCACGGGGTCCTATCCTACGAGCAGTACTTC	CASSHGVLSYEQYF
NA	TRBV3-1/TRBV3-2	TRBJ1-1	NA	TGTGCCAGCAGCCAAGATGGGGGCTTCGACACTGAAGCTTTCTTT	CASSQDGGFDTEAFF
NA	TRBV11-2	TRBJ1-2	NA	TGTGCCAGCAGCCCTTTAGGGGGGGAGACCTATGGCTACACCTTC	CASSPLGGETYGYTF
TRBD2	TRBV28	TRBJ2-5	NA	TGTGCCAGCATAGGGCGGGAGGGCCTCCAAGAGACCCAGTACTTC	CASIGREGLQETQYF
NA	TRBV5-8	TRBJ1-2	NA	TGTGCCAGCAGCGTTCGGGGGGGTGGCTATGGCTACACCTTC	CASSVRGGGYGYTF
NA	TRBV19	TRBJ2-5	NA	TGTGCCAGTAGTATAGGAGGGACCCAGACAGAGACCCAGTACTTC	CASSIGGTQTETQYF
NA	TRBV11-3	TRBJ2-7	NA	TGTGCCAGCAGCTTAGGCGGGGACTCCTACGAGCAGTACTTC	CASSLGGDSYEQYF
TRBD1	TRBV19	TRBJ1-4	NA	TGTGCCAGTAGTATGAACAGGGGAGGCGAAAAACTGTTTTTT	CASSMNRGGEKLFF
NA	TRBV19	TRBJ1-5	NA	TGTGCCAGTGGGACGGACGAATATAGCAATCAGCCCCAGCATTTT	CASGTDEYSNQPQHF
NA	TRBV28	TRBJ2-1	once	TGTGCCAGCAGTTCCCCTCGTCCGGGCCGAGCCGGGAATGAGCAGTTCTTC	CASSSPRPGRAGNEQFF
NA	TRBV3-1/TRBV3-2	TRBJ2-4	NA	TGTGCCAGCCTCGGACCCAAAAACATTCAGTACTTC	CASLGPKNIQYF
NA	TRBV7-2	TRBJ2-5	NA	TGTGCCAGCAGCCCGGCCCCACAGGTTATCCAAGAGACCCAGTACTTC	CASSPAPQVIQETQYF
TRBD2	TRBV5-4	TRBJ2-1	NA	TGTGCCAGCAGCTTTTTGAGACTAGCGGACAATGAGCAGTTCTTC	CASSFLRLADNEQFF
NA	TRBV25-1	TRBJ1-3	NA	TGTGCCAGCAGTGAACGGAGCTCTGGAAACACCATATATTTT	CASSERSSGNTIYF
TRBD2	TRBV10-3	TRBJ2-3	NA	TGTGCCATCGAGCGGGAGGGTAACACAGATACGCAGTATTTT	CAIEREGNTDTQYF
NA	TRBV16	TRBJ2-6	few	TGTGCCAGCAGCCGAGATAGCTCTGGGGCCAACGTCCTGACTTTC	CASSRDSSGANVLTF
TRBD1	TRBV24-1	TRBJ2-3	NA	TGTGCCACCAGTGAACCCGACAGGGCCAGCACAGATACGCAGTATTTT	CATSEPDRASTDTQYF
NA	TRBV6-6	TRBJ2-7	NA	TGTGCCATCGGCCCCAGAATAGACGAGCAGTACTTC	CAIGPRIDEQYF
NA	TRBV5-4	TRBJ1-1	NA	TGTGCCAGCAGCTTGTTCAGGAACACTGAAGCTTTCTTT	CASSLFRNTEAFF
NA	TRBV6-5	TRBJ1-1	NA	TGTGCCAGCAAGGTAATGAACACTGAAGCTTTCTTT	CASKVMNTEAFF
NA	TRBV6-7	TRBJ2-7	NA	TGTGCCAGCAGTTATCGGGAGTCCCACCACGAGCAGTACTTC	CASSYRESHHEQYF
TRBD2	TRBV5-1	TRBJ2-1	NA	TGCGCCAGCAGCCTGCCGACTAGCGGGAGAAGTATAGACAATGAGCAGTTCTTC	CASSLPTSGRSIDNEQFF
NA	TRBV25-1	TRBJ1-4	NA	TGTGCCAGCAGTCTAGCAGGGACTAATGAAAAACTGTTTTTT	CASSLAGTNEKLFF
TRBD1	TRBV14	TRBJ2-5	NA	TGTGCCAGCAGCCGGGACAGGGCCGGAGAGACCCAGTACTTC	CASSRDRAGETQYF
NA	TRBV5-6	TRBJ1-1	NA	TGTGCCAGCAGCTTGGATCGGCTCTTGAACACTGAAGCTTTCTTT	CASSLDRLLNTEAFF
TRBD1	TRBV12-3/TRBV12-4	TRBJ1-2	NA	TGTGCCAGCAGTTTATCAGGGGGCGATGGCTACACCTTC	CASSLSGGDGYTF
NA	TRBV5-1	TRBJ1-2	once	TGCGCCAGCAGCTTGGGACAGGCCAACTATGGCTACACCTTC	CASSLGQANYGYTF
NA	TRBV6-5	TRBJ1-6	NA	TGTGCCAGCAGTTACGGGGTGGGTAATTCACCCCTCCACTTT	CASSYGVGNSPLHF
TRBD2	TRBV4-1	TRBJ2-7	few	TGCGCCAGCAGCCAAGTAGCGGGGGGGCCCTACGAGCAGTACTTC	CASSQVAGGPYEQYF
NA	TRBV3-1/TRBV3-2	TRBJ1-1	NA	TGTGCCAGCAGCCAGACAGGGAACACTGAAGCTTTCTTT	CASSQTGNTEAFF